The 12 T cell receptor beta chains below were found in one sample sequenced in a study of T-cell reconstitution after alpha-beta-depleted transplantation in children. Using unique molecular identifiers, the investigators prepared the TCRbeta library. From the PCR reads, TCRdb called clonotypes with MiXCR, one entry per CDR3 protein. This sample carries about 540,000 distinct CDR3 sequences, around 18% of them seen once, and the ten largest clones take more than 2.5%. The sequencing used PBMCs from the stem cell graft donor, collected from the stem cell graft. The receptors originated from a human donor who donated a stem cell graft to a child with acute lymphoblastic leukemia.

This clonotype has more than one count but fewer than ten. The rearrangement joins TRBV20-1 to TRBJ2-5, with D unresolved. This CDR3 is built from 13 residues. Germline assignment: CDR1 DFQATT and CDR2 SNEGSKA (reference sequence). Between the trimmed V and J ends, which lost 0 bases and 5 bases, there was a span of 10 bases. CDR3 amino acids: CSARDVGRETQYF. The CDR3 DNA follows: TGCAGTGCTAGAGACGTGGGCAGGGAGACCCAGTACTTC.

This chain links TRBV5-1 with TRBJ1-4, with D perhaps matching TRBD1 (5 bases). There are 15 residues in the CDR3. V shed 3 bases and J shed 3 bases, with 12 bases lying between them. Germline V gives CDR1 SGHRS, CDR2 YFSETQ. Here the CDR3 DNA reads TGCGCCAGCAGCTCACAGACAGAAGCTAATGAAAAACTGTTTTTT. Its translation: CASSSQTEANEKLFF.

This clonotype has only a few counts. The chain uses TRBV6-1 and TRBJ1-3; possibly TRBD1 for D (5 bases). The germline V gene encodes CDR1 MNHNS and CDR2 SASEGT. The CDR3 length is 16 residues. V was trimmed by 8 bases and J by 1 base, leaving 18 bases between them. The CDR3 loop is CASPSGRTKSGNTIYF. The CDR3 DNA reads TGTGCCAGCCCATCCGGACGGACAAAATCTGGAAACACCATATATTTT.

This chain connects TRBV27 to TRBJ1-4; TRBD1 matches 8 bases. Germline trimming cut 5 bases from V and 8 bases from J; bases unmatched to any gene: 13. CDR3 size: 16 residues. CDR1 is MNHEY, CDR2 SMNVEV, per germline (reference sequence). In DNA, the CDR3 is TGTGCCAGCAGTCCCGAAACTCCACAGGGGGTCGAAAAACTGTTTTTT. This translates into CASSPETPQGVEKLFF.

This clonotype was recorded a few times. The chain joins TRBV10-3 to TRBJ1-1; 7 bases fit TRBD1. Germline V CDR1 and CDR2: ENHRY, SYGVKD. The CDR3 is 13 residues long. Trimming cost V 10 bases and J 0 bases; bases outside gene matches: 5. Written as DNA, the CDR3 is TGTGCCACCTTACAGGGGATGAACACTGAAGCTTTCTTT. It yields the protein CATLQGMNTEAFF.

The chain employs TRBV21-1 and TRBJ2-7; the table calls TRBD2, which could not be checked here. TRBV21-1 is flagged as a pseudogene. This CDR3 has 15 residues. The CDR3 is CASSSPAGCEEEQYF. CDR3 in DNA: TGTGCCAGCAGCAGCCCAGCGGGATGTGAAGAAGAGCAGTACTTC.

CDR3 DNA: TGTGCCAGCAGCGTAGTGGGTTCGGTAGTAGCGGGAGGGCCTGTTGAGCAGTTCTTC. As protein: CASSVVGSVVAGGPVEQFF. This chain joins TRBV9 and TRBJ2-1, with 11 bases lining up with TRBD2. The CDR3 loop spans 19 amino acids. V gave up 0 bases and J gave up 9 bases; unmatched junction bases: 17. CDR1 SGDLS and CDR2 YYNGEE come from the germline V gene.

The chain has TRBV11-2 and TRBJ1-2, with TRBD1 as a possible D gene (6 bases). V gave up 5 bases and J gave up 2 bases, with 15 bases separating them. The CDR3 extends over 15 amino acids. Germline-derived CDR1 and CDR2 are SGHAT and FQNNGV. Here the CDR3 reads CASSTISGTNYGYTF. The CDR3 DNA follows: TGTGCCAGCAGCACCATATCCGGGACAAACTATGGCTACACCTTC.

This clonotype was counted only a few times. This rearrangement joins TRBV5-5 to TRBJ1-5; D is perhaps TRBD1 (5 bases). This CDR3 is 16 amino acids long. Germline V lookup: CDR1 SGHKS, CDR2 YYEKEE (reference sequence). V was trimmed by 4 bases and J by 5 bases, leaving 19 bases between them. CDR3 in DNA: TGTGCCAGCAGCCGGTCGGGGCATCTAGGCGATCAGCCCCAGCATTTT. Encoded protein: CASSRSGHLGDQPQHF.

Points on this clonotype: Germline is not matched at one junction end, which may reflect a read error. CDR3 protein: CASRGGGHSGTTIYF. Written as DNA, the CDR3 is TGTGCCAGCAGAGGGGGGGGGCACTCTGGAACCACCATATATTTT. The chain joins TRBV7-2 to TRBJ1-3; D might be TRBD1 (6 bases). The CDR3 runs 15 residues. Germline V gene data show CDR1 as SGHTA and CDR2 as FQGNSA.

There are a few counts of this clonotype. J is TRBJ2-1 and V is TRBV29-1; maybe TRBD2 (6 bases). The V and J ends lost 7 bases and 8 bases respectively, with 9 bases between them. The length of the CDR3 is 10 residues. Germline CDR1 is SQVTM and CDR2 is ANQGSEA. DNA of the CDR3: TGCAGCGGGGGGGACCATGAGCAGTTCTTC. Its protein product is CSGGDHEQFF.

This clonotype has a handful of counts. For the CDR3, the DNA is TGTGCCAGCAGTCATACCCCGGGACAGACCTACGAGCAGTACTTC. Its translation is CASSHTPGQTYEQYF. The chain carries TRBV12-3 or TRBV12-4 and TRBJ2-7; 7 positions match TRBD1. This CDR3 has 15 amino acids. V gave up 5 bases and J gave up 2 bases; unmatched junction bases: 9.